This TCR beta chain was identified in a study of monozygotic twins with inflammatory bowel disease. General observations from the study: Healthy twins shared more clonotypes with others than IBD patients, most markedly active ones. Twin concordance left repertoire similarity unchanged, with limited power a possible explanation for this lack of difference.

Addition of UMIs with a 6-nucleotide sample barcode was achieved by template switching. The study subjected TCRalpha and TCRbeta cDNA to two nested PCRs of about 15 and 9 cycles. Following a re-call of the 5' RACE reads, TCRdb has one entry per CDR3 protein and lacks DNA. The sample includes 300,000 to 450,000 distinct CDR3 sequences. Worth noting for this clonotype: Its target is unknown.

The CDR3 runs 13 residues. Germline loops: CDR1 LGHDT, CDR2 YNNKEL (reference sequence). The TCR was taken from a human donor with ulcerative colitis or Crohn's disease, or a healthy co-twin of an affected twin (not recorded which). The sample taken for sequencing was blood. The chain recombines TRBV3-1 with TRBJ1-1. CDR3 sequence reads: CASSGRTFTEAFF.